This entry lists 32 T cell receptor beta chains sequenced from one sample in a study of blood T cell repertoires in COVID-19. Using immunoSEQ multiplex PCR, the repertoire was profiled, and TCRdb retains in-frame clones only, with some absent. The table has roughly 100,000 clones, 90% to 95% seen once; the top ten hold approximately 5.6%. Sequencing was done on a sample of peripheral blood. These receptors were obtained from a human donor in a cohort sampled during active COVID-19.

This rearrangement joins TRBV6-2 or TRBV6-3 to TRBJ2-3; possible D gene TRBD2, 5 bases. CDR3 length: 17 amino acids. The ends were cut back, 2 bases at V and 0 bases at J, with 15 bases in the middle. Germline V gene sequence: CDR1 MNHEY, CDR2 SVGEGT. CDR3 bases: TGTGCCAGCAGTTACGGGGTGGCGGGTTCTAGCACAGATACGCAGTATTTT. Its protein product is CASSYGVAGSSTDTQYF.

The rearrangement links TRBV4-3 to TRBJ2-2; 9 bases are a match to TRBD2. V lost 0 bases, J lost 6 bases, and 17 bases stayed unmatched. This CDR3 spans 20 amino acids. Germline V gene lookup returns CDR1 LGHNA and CDR2 YSLEER. CDR3 protein: CASSQEPPGVAGAGAGELFF. In DNA form, the CDR3 reads TGCGCCAGCAGCCAAGAGCCCCCCGGGGTAGCGGGAGCAGGAGCCGGGGAGCTGTTTTTT.

The rearrangement links TRBV19 to TRBJ1-6, with TRBD1 as a possible D gene (5 bases). Germline CDR1 and CDR2: LNHDA and SQIVND (reference sequence). V shed 6 bases and J shed 7 bases, with 10 bases lying between them. CDR3 size: 13 residues. The CDR3 DNA follows: TGTGCCAGTAGCAATTCAGGGAATTCACCCCTCCACTTT. It is translated as CASSNSGNSPLHF.

This clone was picked up one time. The rearrangement joins TRBV29-1 to TRBJ1-2; TRBD1 might be the D (6 bases). The germline V and J ends were trimmed by 6 bases and 1 base, with 12 bases remaining between them. Germline CDR1 is SQVTM and CDR2 is ANQGSEA. The CDR3 length is 13 residues. The CDR3 region is CSVGRTVNYGYTF. CDR3 DNA sequence: TGCAGCGTAGGTAGGACAGTTAACTATGGCTACACCTTC.

V is TRBV5-1 and J is TRBJ2-3; D is possibly TRBD2 (6 bases). The germline V and J ends were trimmed by 4 bases and 6 bases, with 18 bases remaining between them. The CDR3 consists of 15 residues. Germline CDR1 and CDR2: SGHRS and YFSETQ. CDR3 region: CASSPRWGDVDTQYF. The DNA for the CDR3 is TGCGCCAGCAGCCCGCGGTGGGGGGATGTTGATACGCAGTATTTT.

Only a few counts were recorded for this clone. The chain combines TRBV25-1 with TRBJ1-6; D unresolved. Trimming cost V 5 bases and J 7 bases, with 12 bases left between them. This CDR3 is built from 14 residues. Germline V CDR1 and CDR2: MGHDK, SYGVNS. In DNA form, the CDR3 reads TGTGCCAGCAGTCTGGGCATTATCAATTCACCCCTCCACTTT. Translation: CASSLGIINSPLHF.

This chain connects TRBV5-1 to TRBJ2-7; TRBD1 matches 8 bases. Germline V gene sequence: CDR1 SGHRS, CDR2 YFSETQ. V was pared by 4 bases and J by 5 bases, with 5 bases of the junction left unmatched. The CDR3 is 13 amino acids. The CDR3 DNA reads TGCGCCAGCAGCCTAACAGGGGGGAACGAGCAGTACTTC. Its protein is CASSLTGGNEQYF.

This sequence joins TRBV20-1 and TRBJ2-7, with TRBD2 identical over 7 bases. The CDR3 has 15 residues. Germline V gene data show CDR1 as DFQATT and CDR2 as SNEGSKA (reference sequence). Trimming cost V 3 bases and J 3 bases; bases outside gene matches: 11. The CDR3 DNA follows: TGCAGTGCTAGTGGTGGCGGGAGAAGTTTCTACGAGCAGTACTTC. This gives the protein CSASGGGRSFYEQYF.

The chain joins TRBV19 to TRBJ1-1; a possible D gene is TRBD1 (6 bases). The CDR3 spans 14 residues. The V gene's germline CDR1 is LNHDA and CDR2 SQIVND (reference sequence). Trimming shortened V by 4 bases and J by 1 base, and 10 bases separated the two germline ends. The CDR3 DNA follows: TGTGCCAGTAGTACAGGGGATGGGAACACTGAAGCTTTCTTT. Translation: CASSTGDGNTEAFF.

The CDR3 spells CASSSGTSLGEQFF. The CDR3 coding sequence is TGTGCCAGCAGTTCCGGGACTAGCTTAGGGGAGCAGTTCTTC. This chain uses TRBV27 with TRBJ2-1; 9 bases match TRBD2. This CDR3 has 14 residues. Losses at the gene ends were 4 bases for V and 10 bases for J; bases not matched to a gene: 8. Germline loops: CDR1 MNHEY, CDR2 SMNVEV (reference sequence).

The chain joins TRBV9 to TRBJ2-1; 7 bases match TRBD2. The J segment lost 5 bases and the V segment lost 1 base, leaving 6 bases of the junction unmatched. This CDR3 is 15 amino acids long. The V gene's germline CDR1 is SGDLS and CDR2 YYNGEE. The CDR3 sequence: CASSVRSGLHNEQFF. The CDR3 region has the DNA TGTGCCAGCAGCGTACGTAGCGGGCTACACAATGAGCAGTTCTTC. The entire variable domain, with the rest obtained from reference TRBV9 and TRBJ2-1, is as follows: DSGVTQTPKHLITATGQRVTLRCSPRSGDLSVYWYQQSLDQGLQFLIQYYNGEERAKGNILERFSAQQFPDLHSELNLSSLELGDSALYFCASSVRSGLHNEQFFGPGTRLTVL.

The J gene is TRBJ1-4, the V gene TRBV30; TRBD1 matches at 10 bases. This CDR3 has 13 residues. With 4 bases clipped from V and 7 bases from J, the junction kept 3 bases outside the gene matches. CDR1 is GTSNPN, CDR2 SVGIG, per germline (reference sequence). The CDR3 region has the DNA TGTGCCTGGAATAGGGACAGGGGTGAAAAACTGTTTTTT. This gives the protein CAWNRDRGEKLFF.

The J gene is TRBJ2-7, the V gene TRBV6-6; no definite D call. V lost 7 bases to trimming and J lost 0 bases, with 16 bases between them. The CDR3 is 15 amino acids. CDR1 is MNHNY, CDR2 SVGAGI, per germline (reference sequence). The CDR3 DNA follows: TGTGCCAGCACCCAGAGGTCACGAAACTCCTACGAGCAGTACTTC. Its translation: CASTQRSRNSYEQYF.

The CDR3 nucleotides are TGTGCCAGCAGCTCCTCCTACGAGCAGTACTTC. Its protein product is CASSSSYEQYF. The genes are TRBV12-3 or TRBV12-4 and TRBJ2-7; D is unclear. CDR3 length: 11 amino acids. The ends were cut back, 6 bases at V and 0 bases at J, with 3 bases in the middle.

This chain uses TRBV19 with TRBJ1-4; D ambiguous. Trimming left V 7 bases short and J 8 bases short, with 11 bases between. This CDR3 has 12 amino acids. From germline, CDR1 is LNHDA and CDR2 SQIVND (reference sequence). CDR3 amino acids: CASNKYTEKLFF. CDR3 DNA: TGTGCCAGTAATAAGTATACAGAAAAACTGTTTTTT. The whole variable domain, remainder taken from reference TRBV19 and TRBJ1-4, is DGGITQSPKYLFRKEGQNVTLSCEQNLNHDAMYWYRQDPGQGLRLIYYSQIVNDFQKGDIAEGYSVSREKKESFPLTVTSAQKNPTAFYLCASNKYTEKLFFGSGTQLSVL.

J is TRBJ2-7 and V is TRBV5-1; 9 nucleotides match TRBD1. Germline trimming cut 0 bases from V and 4 bases from J; bases unmatched to any gene: 11. The CDR3 contains 17 residues. Germline V gene data show CDR1 as SGHRS and CDR2 as YFSETQ. The CDR3 nucleotides read TGCGCCAGCAGCTTGGGACGCCGGGACAGGGAAGGGTACGAGCAGTACTTC. This gives the protein CASSLGRRDREGYEQYF.

This rearrangement joins TRBV15 to TRBJ2-7, with a weak D call TRBD1 (5 bases). This CDR3 region has 13 residues. The germline V and J ends were trimmed by 1 base and 4 bases, with 8 bases remaining between them. CDR1 and CDR2 (germline): LNHNV, YYDKDF (reference sequence). The CDR3 DNA is TGTGCCACCAGCAGAGCAGGGTTATACGAGCAGTACTTC. This encodes CATSRAGLYEQYF.

The chain recombines TRBV6-4 with TRBJ2-2, with D tentatively TRBD1 (6 bases). The CDR3 runs to 16 residues. V was clipped by 2 bases and J by 2 bases, with 12 bases between them. Germline V gives CDR1 MRHNA, CDR2 SNTAGT. The CDR3 protein is CASSDTRDTNTGELFF. The CDR3 nucleotides read TGTGCCAGCAGTGACACCCGGGACACTAACACCGGGGAGCTGTTTTTT.

The rearrangement links TRBV19 to TRBJ1-1; tentatively, D is TRBD1 (6 bases). The germline gives CDR1 LNHDA, CDR2 SQIVND (reference sequence). The germline V and J ends were trimmed by 5 bases and 3 bases, with 19 bases remaining between them. The CDR3 is 16 residues long. CDR3 residues: CASSGRGEGDYTEAFF. CDR3 coding DNA: TGTGCCAGTAGTGGGCGTGGGGAGGGGGATTACACTGAAGCTTTCTTT.

The chain is built from TRBV5-1 and TRBJ2-3; maybe TRBD2 (7 bases). CDR1 is SGHRS and CDR2 is YFSETQ in the germline V gene. Trimming took 4 bases from V and 3 from J, leaving 12 bases between them. This CDR3 comprises 14 residues. The CDR3 DNA reads TGCGCCAGCAGCGGGGGGGCGGCTACAGATACGCAGTATTTT. It codes for CASSGGAATDTQYF.

The chain links TRBV12-3 or TRBV12-4 to TRBJ1-6; no firm D call. With 7 bases removed from V and 9 bases from J, the gap between germline ends came to 13 bases. The CDR3 is 13 residues long. In DNA form, the CDR3 reads TGTGCCAGCACCTCCTTCGAGGGTTCACCCCTCCACTTT. Residues: CASTSFEGSPLHF.

The chain has TRBV7-9 and TRBJ2-7; D is perhaps TRBD1 (5 bases). V shed 2 bases and J shed 3 bases, with 8 bases lying between them. The CDR3 extends over 13 amino acids. Germline lookup yields CDR1 SEHNR and CDR2 FQNEAQ (reference sequence). CDR3 region: CASSLQGIYEQYF. In DNA form, the CDR3 reads TGTGCCAGCAGCTTACAGGGTATCTACGAGCAGTACTTC.

The rearrangement joins TRBV27 to TRBJ1-5; 7 bases align to TRBD1. V was clipped by 5 bases and J by 4 bases; unmatched bases: 5. The CDR3 runs to 14 residues. Germline lookup yields CDR1 MNHEY and CDR2 SMNVEV (reference sequence). CDR3 amino acids: CASSNRGGNQPQHF. The CDR3 nucleotides are TGTGCCAGCAGTAACAGGGGAGGAAATCAGCCCCAGCATTTT.

This chain connects TRBV30 to TRBJ2-6; D perhaps matches TRBD2 (6 bases). Trimming stripped 7 bases from V and 3 bases from J, with 13 bases between. The CDR3 has 14 residues. CDR1 is GTSNPN, CDR2 SVGIG, per germline (reference sequence). The CDR3 protein is CASEGRNGANVLTF. CDR3 in DNA: TGTGCCTCGGAGGGAAGGAATGGGGCCAACGTCCTGACTTTC.

This chain joins TRBV3-1 (or the pseudogene TRBV3-2) and TRBJ1-3, with 8 bases fitting TRBD1. In germline, CDR1 is LGHDT, CDR2 YNNKEL (reference sequence). This CDR3 region has 15 residues. V shed 4 bases and J 4 bases; nucleotides not matched to a gene: 6. CDR3 sequence: CASSLKTGGGNTIYF. The CDR3 DNA reads as TGTGCCAGCAGCCTCAAAACAGGGGGAGGAAACACCATATATTTT.

In this sample, this clone turned up once. The gene calls are TRBV12-5 and TRBJ1-5; D call uncertain. V was shortened by 7 bases and J by 1 base, with 14 bases between the two germline ends. The length of the CDR3 is 15 residues. CDR1 and CDR2 (germline): LGHNT, FRNRAP. This CDR3 reads CASALGTASNQPQHF. For the CDR3, the DNA is TGTGCTAGTGCCCTGGGTACAGCAAGCAATCAGCCCCAGCATTTT.

The chain uses TRBV28 and TRBJ2-7, with 9 bases that match TRBD2. CDR1 is MDHEN and CDR2 is SYDVKM in the germline V gene. The V and J ends lost 7 bases and 3 bases, in that order; junction bases with no gene match: 1. There are 12 residues in the CDR3. CDR3 sequence reads: CASTSGNYEQYF. The CDR3 DNA is TGTGCCAGCACTAGCGGGAACTACGAGCAGTACTTC.

V gene TRBV24-1 combines with J gene TRBJ2-7, with D tentatively TRBD1 (6 bases). The germline gives CDR1 KGHDR, CDR2 SFDVKD. Between the trimmed V and J ends, which lost 12 bases and 6 bases, there was a span of 26 bases. This CDR3 has 15 amino acids. This chain's CDR3 is CAPHSGDTWRCEQYF. Here the CDR3 DNA reads TGTGCCCCGCACTCCGGGGACACGTGGCGTTGCGAGCAGTACTTC.

Here the CDR3 DNA reads TGTGCCAGCAGCTTTGTCGCCCTCCGACAGGGCGAAGCCTATGGCTACACCTTC. Translation: CASSFVALRQGEAYGYTF. The chain recombines TRBV5-5 with TRBJ1-2; 7 bases are a match to TRBD1. The CDR3 spans 18 residues. With V trimmed by 2 bases and J by 4 bases, 17 bases remained unmatched. Germline V CDR1 and CDR2: SGHKS, YYEKEE (reference sequence).

The genes are TRBV7-9 and TRBJ2-1; D is uncertain. From germline, CDR1 is SEHNR and CDR2 FQNEAQ (reference sequence). V was clipped by 4 bases and J by 4 bases, with 5 bases between them. This CDR3 region has 12 residues. The chain's CDR3 is CASSSLYNEQFF. The CDR3 DNA follows: TGTGCCAGCAGCTCCCTATACAATGAGCAGTTCTTC. The variable domain in full, completed from reference TRBV7-9 and TRBJ2-1, reads DTGVSQNPRHKITKRGQNVTFRCDPISEHNRLYWYRQTLGQGPEFLTYFQNEAQLEKSRLLSDRFSAERPKGSFSTLEIQRTEQGDSAMYLCASSSLYNEQFFGPGTRLTVL.

This clone was counted once. The V and J genes are TRBV3-1 (or the pseudogene TRBV3-2) and TRBJ2-1, with TRBD2 matching over 8 bases. Per germline, CDR1 LGHDT and CDR2 YNNKEL (reference sequence). Trimming took 4 bases from V and 6 from J; bases not matched to a gene: 14. This CDR3 comprises 17 residues. CDR3: CASSLDEAAGVPNEQFF. CDR3 nucleotides: TGTGCCAGCAGCCTCGACGAGGCAGCGGGGGTTCCCAATGAGCAGTTCTTC.

The chain employs TRBV24-1 and TRBJ2-3; D perhaps matches TRBD2 (7 bases). The CDR3 has 17 residues. Germline CDR1 KGHDR, CDR2 SFDVKD. V lost 5 bases and J lost 5, with 22 bases in between. For the CDR3, the DNA is TGTGCCACCAGTGTTGGTGGGAGGGCCGAGGGGGAAGATACGCAGTATTTT. This encodes CATSVGGRAEGEDTQYF.